This T cell receptor (beta chain) was captured in a study of T cells in Graves' hyperthyroidism and ophthalmopathy. V was shortened by 3 bases and J by 3 bases, with 10 bases between the two germline ends. Looked up from germline, CDR1 is SGDLS and CDR2 is YYNGEE. The length of the CDR3 is 14 residues. There were TCR beta CDR3 regions amplified from RNA transcripts. RT-PCR in the first round (using the HTBI primer set) targeted the TCR CDR3. TCRdb ran MiXCR on the multiplex PCR reads and lists one entry per CDR3 protein. Seen here are more than 450,000 distinct CDR3 sequences, 11% to 15% observed once, and the top ten hold over 11%.

Sequencing was carried out using blood. V usage is TRBV9 and J usage is TRBJ2-1; D call uncertain. This clonotype was sampled from a woman aged 40 to 50 with Graves' hyperthyroidism. Here the CDR3 reads CASSETSFYNEQFF. In DNA form, the CDR3 reads TGTGCCAGCAGCGAGACGTCCTTCTACAATGAGCAGTTCTTC.